The 27 T cell receptor beta chains reported below all come from one sample, sequenced in a study of blood T cell repertoires in COVID-19. Assay: immunoSEQ multiplex PCR; the TCRdb copy retains only in-frame clones and omits some. The sample has about 220,000 clones; 88% are singletons. The sequencing input was PBMCs or T cells enriched from blood (not recorded which). The receptors originated from a woman aged 25 to 45 who had recovered from COVID-19.

Concerning this clone: This sample also contains other DNA sequences that code for the same CDR3. The chain combines TRBV2 with TRBJ2-5, with D tentatively TRBD2 (7 bases). This CDR3 has 15 residues. Germline V gene sequence: CDR1 SNHLY, CDR2 FYNNEI. V was clipped by 1 base and J by 4 bases, with 13 bases between them. CDR3 in amino acids: CASSEVRGGGETQYF. CDR3 DNA sequence: TGTGCCAGCAGTGAAGTTAGGGGAGGGGGAGAGACCCAGTACTTC.

The chain has TRBV4-3 and TRBJ2-5, with a tentative D call TRBD1 (6 bases). Germline values: CDR1 LGHNA, CDR2 YSLEER. V was pared by 0 bases and J by 2 bases, with 13 bases between. This CDR3 region has 16 residues. DNA of the CDR3: TGCGCCAGCAGCCAAGACTACAGGGCTAGACAAGAGACCCAGTACTTC. Encoded protein: CASSQDYRARQETQYF.

This clone has just one count. The chain combines TRBV4-2 with TRBJ1-1; possible D gene TRBD1, 5 bases. This CDR3 has 15 residues. V was shortened by 1 base and J by 3 bases, with 12 bases between the two germline ends. The germline gives CDR1 LGHNA, CDR2 YNFKEQ. The CDR3 here is CASSQAIWGDTEAFF. For the CDR3, the DNA is TGTGCCAGCAGCCAAGCGATTTGGGGGGACACTGAAGCTTTCTTT.

The chain uses TRBV2 and TRBJ1-1; tentatively, D is TRBD1 (6 bases). V was cut by 3 bases and J by 0 bases, with 8 bases left in between. Germline-derived CDR1 and CDR2 are SNHLY and FYNNEI. This CDR3 region has 14 residues. The CDR3 loop is CASSEGAMNTEAFF. CDR3 DNA sequence: TGTGCCAGCAGTGAGGGGGCTATGAACACTGAAGCTTTCTTT.

This clone was recorded once. The chain recombines TRBV7-2 with TRBJ1-6; D is undetermined. Trimming removed 4 bases at V and 7 bases at J, with 11 bases between. Germline V gene data show CDR1 as SGHTA and CDR2 as FQGNSA. This CDR3 has 14 residues. CDR3 coding DNA: TGTGCCAGCAGCTACGGACTTGGGAATTCACCCCTCCACTTT. It specifies CASSYGLGNSPLHF.

The chain employs TRBV7-2 and TRBJ1-2; 8 nucleotides agree with TRBD1. Per the germline V gene, CDR1 is SGHTA and CDR2 is FQGNSA. There are 16 residues in the CDR3. J gave up 0 bases and V 2 bases, and 5 bases lay outside the gene matches. CDR3 sequence (DNA): TGTGCCAGCAGCTTACAGGGGGCCGGAGCTAACTATGGCTACACCTTC. Its protein product is CASSLQGAGANYGYTF.

This clone came up once. V gene TRBV11-1 combines with J gene TRBJ2-1; 8 bases align to TRBD1. The CDR3 sequence is 14 residues long. Germline CDR1 is SGHAT and CDR2 is FQDESV (reference sequence). The trim removed 1 base at V and 7 bases at J, leaving 3 bases unmatched. The CDR3 region has the DNA TGTGCCAGCAGCTTAGAGCGACAGGGGAATGAGCAGTTCTTC. Protein: CASSLERQGNEQFF.

The CDR3 loop is CASSSQGFSSYGYTF. DNA of the CDR3: TGTGCCAGCAGCTCCCAGGGGTTTAGTAGCTATGGCTACACCTTC. The V gene is TRBV7-2, the J gene TRBJ1-2; D might be TRBD1 (6 bases). The CDR3 spans 15 residues. Per germline, CDR1 SGHTA and CDR2 FQGNSA. The V end was cut by 4 bases, the J end by 4 bases, with 16 bases between.

V and J are TRBV2 and TRBJ1-2; possibly TRBD1 for D (6 bases). V lost 4 bases, J lost 2 bases, and 14 bases lay in between. The germline V gene encodes CDR1 SNHLY and CDR2 FYNNEI. This CDR3 has 15 residues. As DNA, the CDR3 is TGTGCCAGCAGTGTTGGGACACTCCCGAACTATGGCTACACCTTC. Residues: CASSVGTLPNYGYTF.

The chain carries TRBV2 and TRBJ1-2; TRBD1 aligns across 10 bases. Germline V gives CDR1 SNHLY, CDR2 FYNNEI. After removal of 4 bases from V and 3 bases from J, the junction contained 8 bases not matched to a gene. There are 16 residues in the CDR3. CDR3 in DNA: TGTGCCAGCAGTGCAGGGACAGGGGCCGCCTACTATGGCTACACCTTC. Its protein product is CASSAGTGAAYYGYTF.

The chain combines TRBV19 with TRBJ1-5; D unclear. Trimming pared 1 base from V and 10 bases from J, leaving 14 bases between. Germline V gene sequence: CDR1 LNHDA, CDR2 SQIVND (reference sequence). This CDR3 has 14 amino acids. The CDR3: CASSIGTFFPPQHF. For the CDR3, the DNA is TGTGCCAGTAGTATAGGAACATTTTTTCCTCCCCAGCATTTT.

This chain uses TRBV9 with TRBJ2-3; D gene ambiguous. Trimming stripped 6 bases from V and 0 bases from J, with 8 bases between. The CDR3 extends over 13 amino acids. In germline, CDR1 is SGDLS, CDR2 YYNGEE. CDR3 amino acids: CASTEVSTDTQYF. Written as DNA, the CDR3 is TGTGCCAGCACCGAGGTTAGCACAGATACGCAGTATTTT.

CDR3 in amino acids: CAISDLAGGGEQYF. The DNA for the CDR3 is TGTGCCATCAGCGACCTAGCGGGGGGGGGCGAGCAGTACTTC. The genes are TRBV10-3 and TRBJ2-7, with 12 bases aligning to TRBD2. The germline V gene encodes CDR1 ENHRY and CDR2 SYGVKD. The ends lost 6 bases at V and 6 bases at J; junction bases unmatched: 6. The CDR3 runs to 14 residues.

This chain joins TRBV3-1 (or the pseudogene TRBV3-2) and TRBJ2-1, with unresolved D. Trimming took 0 bases from V and 10 from J, leaving 4 bases between them. This CDR3 has 11 residues. Germline CDR1 LGHDT, CDR2 YNNKEL (reference sequence). For the CDR3, the DNA is TGTGCCAGCAGCCAAGATGGCGAGCAGTTCTTC. As protein: CASSQDGEQFF.

The rearrangement joins TRBV25-1 to TRBJ2-5, with 8 nucleotides matching TRBD1. Trimming removed 5 bases from V and 5 bases from J; junction bases left unmatched: 16. The CDR3 is 17 amino acids. From germline, CDR1 is MGHDK and CDR2 SYGVNS. CDR3 protein: CASSRVAFGQGRETQYF. The CDR3 nucleotides are TGTGCCAGCAGTCGAGTGGCGTTCGGACAGGGACGGGAGACCCAGTACTTC.

The CDR3 spells CASSLGGRSHRGAFF. In DNA, the CDR3 is TGTGCCAGCAGCTTAGGTGGCAGGAGTCACAGGGGGGCTTTCTTT. This chain connects TRBV13 to TRBJ1-1; TRBD1 agrees at 8 bases. Germline V lookup: CDR1 PRHDT, CDR2 FYEKMQ (reference sequence). The CDR3 is 15 amino acids. The ends lost 0 bases at V and 11 bases at J; junction bases unmatched: 11.

The chain recombines TRBV2 with TRBJ1-2; D perhaps matches TRBD1 (6 bases). The CDR3 is made up of 13 amino acids. Trimming left V 6 bases short and J 2 bases short, with 10 bases between. Germline loops: CDR1 SNHLY, CDR2 FYNNEI. In DNA, the CDR3 is TGTGCCAGCAGCCAGACAGGAAACTATGGCTACACCTTC. It yields the protein CASSQTGNYGYTF.

The V call is TRBV5-1, the J call TRBJ2-7; D is perhaps TRBD2 (7 bases). Germline V gives CDR1 SGHRS, CDR2 YFSETQ. V gave up 0 bases and J gave up 0 bases, with 10 bases separating them. This CDR3 is 15 amino acids long. This CDR3 reads CASSLVGGDSYEQYF. The CDR3 DNA reads as TGCGCCAGCAGCTTGGTAGGGGGGGACTCCTACGAGCAGTACTTC.

The V and J genes are TRBV19 and TRBJ1-5; D gene ambiguous. The CDR3 spans 15 residues. Trimming took off 1 base at V and 5 bases at J, with 12 bases between the two ends. Germline V lookup: CDR1 LNHDA, CDR2 SQIVND (reference sequence). The CDR3 DNA reads as TGTGCCAGTAGTATAGGCACTGACTTATATCAGCCCCAGCATTTT. This encodes CASSIGTDLYQPQHF.

The chain carries TRBV2 and TRBJ1-2, with 7 nucleotides matching TRBD1. Germline V CDR1 and CDR2: SNHLY, FYNNEI. This CDR3 has 14 residues. Losses at the gene ends were 9 bases for V and 4 bases for J; bases not matched to a gene: 11. This CDR3 reads CASNPQGIPYGYTF. In nucleotides, the CDR3 is TGTGCCAGTAACCCACAGGGGATCCCCTATGGCTACACCTTC.

The rearrangement uses TRBV5-1 and TRBJ2-7, with TRBD2 identical over 9 bases. The CDR3 sequence is 15 residues long. CDR1 is SGHRS and CDR2 is YFSETQ in the germline V gene. V dropped 0 bases and J dropped 5; count of bases not matched to a gene: 6. For the CDR3, the DNA is TGCGCCAGCAGCTTGGGGGGACTAGCACGGGACGAGCAGTACTTC. This sequence encodes CASSLGGLARDEQYF.

The J gene is TRBJ2-7, the V gene TRBV2, with TRBD1 matching over 8 bases. Looked up from germline, CDR1 is SNHLY and CDR2 is FYNNEI. The V gene end was trimmed by 11 bases and the J gene end by 1 base; junction bases not matched to a gene: 4. This CDR3 has 12 amino acids. Here the CDR3 reads CAGGQDSYEQYF. CDR3 DNA sequence: TGTGCCGGGGGACAGGATTCCTACGAGCAGTACTTC.

The chain links TRBV7-2 to TRBJ1-1; D might be TRBD1 (5 bases). V lost 6 bases to trimming and J lost 2 bases, with 13 bases between them. This CDR3 is 14 amino acids long. CDR1 is SGHTA and CDR2 is FQGNSA in the germline V gene. The CDR3 nucleotides are TGTGCCAGCAGAGCGGGGCGGGAAAACACTGAAGCTTTCTTT. Protein: CASRAGRENTEAFF.

The chain uses TRBV7-2 and TRBJ2-3, with 10 bases identical to TRBD1. The germline gives CDR1 SGHTA, CDR2 FQGNSA. V lost 9 bases and J lost 5; bases outside the gene matches: 5. The CDR3 sequence is 13 residues long. Here the CDR3 reads CARGTGVGDTQYF. The CDR3 region has the DNA TGTGCCAGGGGGACAGGGGTGGGAGATACGCAGTATTTT.

This chain joins TRBV5-6 and TRBJ2-1, with 12 nucleotides matching TRBD2. The CDR3 contains 15 residues. After removal of 3 bases from V and 8 bases from J, the junction contained 6 bases not matched to a gene. CDR1 SGHDT and CDR2 YYEEEE come from the germline V gene. This CDR3 reads CASSSSGGAWDEQFF. The CDR3 DNA reads TGTGCCAGCAGCTCTAGCGGGGGGGCCTGGGATGAGCAGTTCTTC.

This rearrangement joins TRBV12-3 or TRBV12-4 to TRBJ1-2, with TRBD1 matching 8 bases. The J segment lost 4 bases and the V segment lost 4 bases, leaving 2 bases of the junction unmatched. This CDR3 contains 13 residues. The CDR3 nucleotides read TGTGCCAGCAGTTCCCAGGGGGCCTATGGCTACACCTTC. Protein product: CASSSQGAYGYTF.

This chain joins TRBV9 and TRBJ2-1; D unresolved. V dropped 3 bases and J dropped 5 bases, with 15 bases sitting between them. Germline V gives CDR1 SGDLS, CDR2 YYNGEE. The CDR3 extends over 15 amino acids. CDR3 bases: TGTGCCAGCAGCGAAGAGTCGCGGCAACACAATGAGCAGTTCTTC. This gives the protein CASSEESRQHNEQFF.